This T cell receptor (beta chain) was recovered during a study of CD8 T cells in Susac syndrome. The CDR3 spans 15 residues. Looked up from germline, CDR1 is ENHRY and CDR2 is SYGVKD. Trimming took 2 bases from V and 5 from J, leaving 15 bases between them. TCR beta was sequenced from blood CD8+ and CD4+ T cells. While CD8+ and CD4+ T cells were isolated negatively, TEMRA cells were enriched by FACS. RNA totalling roughly 0.45 to 1 ug underwent reverse transcription with random hexamers. immunoSEQ multiplex PCR amplified TCR beta CDR3 across 54 Vbeta, 13 Jbeta. One entry per CDR3 protein results from TCRdb running MiXCR on the immunoSEQ multiplex PCR reads. The data hold around 200,000 distinct CDR3 sequences, with 80% to 95% observed a single time.

The V call is TRBV10-3, the J call TRBJ1-2; possibly TRBD1 for D (5 bases). The sequence was collected from a human donor with multiple sclerosis. Sequencing was carried out using CD8+ T cells from PBMCs. In DNA form, the CDR3 reads TGTGCCATCAGTGAGACGGGGGGGTCCCCATATGGCTACACCTTC. Its protein product is CAISETGGSPYGYTF.